A selection of T cell receptor beta chains follows, all from one sample in a study of T cell responses to AZD1222 COVID-19 vaccine. The data were produced by immunoSEQ multiplex PCR, yet TCRdb's version contains in-frame clones alone and is incomplete. Of some 150,000 clones listed, just over 90% are singletons. Source: peripheral blood, taken on day 0 of AZD1222 vaccination. Every receptor here comes from an adult in good health. The CDR3 runs from the conserved cysteine through the conserved F or W. The D gene is left open where the match is weak. A row's size may be missing; if present it is once, few, many or a size class.

>NA|TRBJ2-7|NA|TRBV4-1
CASSQPATYEQYF
TGCGCCAGCAGCCAACCCGCTACCTACGAGCAGTACTTC
>TRBD2|TRBJ2-1|NA|TRBV3-1/TRBV3-2
CATGGGARNEQFF
TGTGCCACTGGCGGGGGGGCTCGCAATGAGCAGTTCTTC
>TRBD1|TRBJ2-4|NA|TRBV24-1
CATSEFTGGEDIQYF
TGTGCCACCAGCGAATTTACAGGGGGCGAGGACATTCAGTACTTC
>TRBD2|TRBJ2-7|NA|TRBV7-9
CASSPSGGAGDSYEQYF
TGTGCCAGCAGCCCGTCGGGGGGAGCGGGGGACTCCTACGAGCAGTACTTC
>NA|TRBJ2-5|NA|TRBV9
CASSPEGGQRQETQYF
TGTGCCAGCAGCCCCGAAGGTGGACAACGACAAGAGACCCAGTACTTC
>NA|TRBJ1-2|NA|TRBV3-1/TRBV3-2
CASSGSRVGNYGYTF
TGTGCCAGCTCAGGCTCAAGGGTGGGTAACTATGGCTACACCTTC
>TRBD1|TRBJ1-1|NA|TRBV2
CASRPHVDRATEAFF
TGTGCCAGCAGGCCTCATGTCGACAGGGCCACTGAAGCTTTCTTT
>NA|TRBJ2-5|NA|TRBV7-2
CASSFGDLETQYF
TGTGCCAGCAGCTTCGGGGATCTGGAGACCCAGTACTTC
>NA|TRBJ1-1|NA|TRBV19
CASSTAANTEAFF
TGTGCCAGTAGTACTGCAGCAAACACTGAAGCTTTCTTT
>TRBD2|TRBJ2-1|NA|TRBV7-2
CASSLGLAGGNEQFF
TGTGCCAGCAGCTTAGGACTAGCGGGGGGGAATGAGCAGTTCTTC
>NA|TRBJ1-1|NA|TRBV7-9
CASSSWTVNTEAFF
TGTGCCAGCAGCTCTTGGACAGTCAACACTGAAGCTTTCTTT
>NA|TRBJ2-7|NA|TRBV27
CASSPRVILPSYEQYF
TGTGCCAGCAGTCCCCGGGTTATCCTGCCTTCCTACGAGCAGTACTTC
>NA|TRBJ1-4|NA|TRBV5-1
CASSLSAGAGEEKLFF
TGCGCCAGCAGCTTGAGTGCGGGGGCCGGAGAGGAAAAACTGTTTTTT
>TRBD1|TRBJ2-1|NA|TRBV5-1
CASSLRQGPQNEQFF
TGCGCCAGCAGCCTCCGACAGGGGCCCCAAAATGAGCAGTTCTTC
>NA|TRBJ1-1|NA|TRBV7-2
CASSLGAGVEAFF
TGTGCCAGCAGCTTAGGGGCAGGGGTTGAAGCTTTCTTT
>NA|TRBJ2-2|NA|TRBV10-2
CASSDAAVELFF
TGCGCCAGCAGTGATGCCGCAGTGGAGCTGTTTTTT
>TRBD1|TRBJ1-1|NA|TRBV6-2/TRBV6-3
CASSQQGDTEAFF
TGTGCCAGCAGCCAACAGGGGGATACTGAAGCTTTCTTT
>NA|TRBJ2-2|once|TRBV29-1
CSVDGGTGELFF
TGCAGCGTTGATGGGGGCACCGGGGAGCTGTTTTTT
>TRBD1|TRBJ1-6|NA|TRBV13
CASSPSPPGQGNSPLHF
TGTGCCAGCAGCCCAAGCCCTCCGGGACAGGGGAATTCACCCCTCCACTTT
>TRBD2|TRBJ2-3|NA|TRBV5-1
CASRSGGMTDTQYF
TGCGCCAGCAGAAGCGGGGGGATGACAGATACGCAGTATTTT
>TRBD2|TRBJ2-1|NA|TRBV4-2
CASSQGLAGGHSNEQFF
TGTGCCAGCAGCCAAGGACTAGCGGGGGGGCATTCAAATGAGCAGTTCTTC
>NA|TRBJ1-1|once|TRBV28
CASSETGVRAFF
TGTGCCAGCAGTGAGACAGGAGTAAGAGCTTTCTTT
>TRBD1|TRBJ2-5|once|TRBV6-1
CASSDTGGLRETQYF
TGTGCCAGCAGTGACACAGGGGGCTTGAGAGAGACCCAGTACTTC
>NA|TRBJ2-7|few|TRBV4-1
CASSQVGGYEQYF
TGCGCCAGCAGCCAAGTCGGTGGCTACGAGCAGTACTTC
>TRBD1|TRBJ2-5|NA|TRBV2
CASTRDRGQETQYF
TGTGCCAGCACCAGGGACAGGGGGCAAGAGACCCAGTACTTC
>NA|TRBJ1-2|few|TRBV27
CASSPPGALYGYTF
TGTGCCAGCAGTCCTCCGGGGGCGCTCTATGGCTACACCTTC
>NA|TRBJ1-6|few|TRBV2
CASSEGARENSPLHF
TGTGCCAGCAGTGAAGGGGCCAGAGAGAATTCACCCCTCCACTTT
>NA|TRBJ2-5|NA|TRBV7-3
CASSSGTQETQYF
TGTGCCAGCAGCTCGGGGACGCAAGAGACCCAGTACTTC
>NA|TRBJ1-2|NA|TRBV4-3
CASSQESPANYGYTF
TGCGCCAGCAGCCAAGAGTCCCCTGCTAACTATGGCTACACCTTC
>NA|TRBJ2-1|NA|TRBV12-5
CASGLVGYNEQFF
TGTGCTAGTGGTTTGGTAGGGTACAATGAGCAGTTCTTC
>TRBD2|TRBJ2-7|NA|TRBV5-1
CASSSSGGWNEQYF
TGCGCCAGCAGCTCTAGCGGGGGCTGGAACGAGCAGTACTTC
>NA|TRBJ2-4|NA|TRBV5-4
CASSLNFGTQKNIQYF
TGTGCCAGCAGCTTAAACTTTGGGACACAAAAAAACATTCAGTACTTC
>TRBD1|TRBJ2-3|NA|TRBV10-3
CAISGPGGGGSTDTQYF
TGTGCCATCAGTGGTCCAGGGGGCGGAGGAAGCACAGATACGCAGTATTTT
>NA|TRBJ2-3|NA|TRBV14
CASSQGAGSRDTQYF
TGTGCCAGCAGCCAAGGTGCAGGGTCGAGAGATACGCAGTATTTT
>NA|TRBJ1-4|NA|TRBV3-1/TRBV3-2
CASSQGPGLNEKLFF
TGTGCCAGCAGCCAAGGGCCCGGCCTTAATGAAAAACTGTTTTTT